The 21 T cell receptor beta chains below all came from one sample that was sequenced in a study of blood T cell repertoires in COVID-19. Libraries were prepared by immunoSEQ multiplex PCR; TCRdb keeps only in-frame clonotypes and omits some of them. This sample has around 190,000 clones, with 80% to 85% found just once. The source material was PBMCs or T cells enriched from blood (not recorded which). The receptor source for this set is a woman in her 30s who had been exposed to COVID-19.

This sequence joins TRBV19 and TRBJ1-6; D gene unclear. The CDR3 length is 14 residues. Germline V gene sequence: CDR1 LNHDA, CDR2 SQIVND (reference sequence). With 5 bases removed from V and 7 bases from J, the gap between germline ends came to 12 bases. The CDR3 reads CASSLKSGNSPLHF. CDR3 bases: TGTGCCAGTAGTCTAAAGTCAGGAAATTCACCCCTCCACTTT.

This chain uses TRBV5-4 with TRBJ2-7; D ambiguous. CDR3 size: 14 residues. V was cut by 2 bases and J by 3 bases, with 12 bases left in between. CDR1 SGHNT and CDR2 YYREEE come from the germline V gene (reference sequence). The CDR3: CASSFEQLNYEQYF. The CDR3 nucleotides are TGTGCCAGCAGCTTCGAACAGCTCAACTACGAGCAGTACTTC.

Note on this clone: This may stem from a read error, because a much larger clone lies one nucleotide away. The sample holds other DNA sequences that translate to the same CDR3. The CDR3 reads CASSETSGGTDTQYF. CDR3 nucleotide sequence: TGTGCCAGCAGTGAAACTAGCGGGGGCACAGATACGCAGTATTTT. The chain couples TRBV6-4 to TRBJ2-3, with 10 positions matching TRBD2. From germline, CDR1 is MRHNA and CDR2 SNTAGT. The CDR3 extends over 15 amino acids. J was trimmed by 1 base and V by 3 bases; bases with no gene match: 1.

V and J are TRBV9 and TRBJ1-4; D is uncertain. Germline CDR1 reads SGDLS; CDR2 reads YYNGEE. V was shortened by 6 bases and J by 7 bases, with 16 bases between the two germline ends. This CDR3 is built from 14 residues. The DNA of the CDR3 is TGTGCCAGCAACCGAGGGATAGCCGGTGAAAAACTGTTTTTT. Amino acids: CASNRGIAGEKLFF.

This clone was counted between two and nine times. V and J are TRBV7-2 and TRBJ1-5, with TRBD1 identical over 7 bases. The CDR3 has 15 amino acids. After removal of 6 bases from V and 3 bases from J, the junction contained 8 bases not matched to a gene. The germline gives CDR1 SGHTA, CDR2 FQGNSA. DNA of the CDR3: TGTGCCAGCAGATCAAAGACAGGGATCAATCAGCCCCAGCATTTT. Protein: CASRSKTGINQPQHF.

The rearrangement uses TRBV23-1 and TRBJ1-2; the D gene is possibly TRBD1 (6 bases). TRBV23-1 is recorded as an ORF, its role being uncertain. The CDR3 is 13 amino acids. The germline V and J ends were trimmed by 2 bases and 4 bases, with 8 bases remaining between them. CDR3: CASSQRGGYGYTF. The CDR3 DNA reads as TGCGCCAGCAGTCAAAGGGGGGGCTATGGCTACACCTTC.

V is TRBV27 and J is TRBJ1-4; D remains unclear. The CDR3 is made up of 13 amino acids. V lost 6 bases and J lost 4, with 9 bases in between. The germline V gene has CDR1 MNHEY and CDR2 SMNVEV (reference sequence). For the CDR3, the DNA is TGTGCCAGCAGCCCCAGGCTTAATGAAAAACTGTTTTTT. This encodes CASSPRLNEKLFF.

On this clone: Germline is not matched at one junction end, which may reflect a read error. Other DNA sequences in this specimen translate into the identical CDR3. The chain uses TRBV6-2 or TRBV6-3 and TRBJ2-7; perhaps TRBD1 as D (6 bases). CDR3 length: 15 residues. Germline V gives CDR1 MNHEY, CDR2 SVGEGT. This CDR3 reads CASSFRAGASYEQYF. In DNA form, the CDR3 reads TGTGCCAGCAGTTTCAGGGCAGGGGCATCCTATGAGCAGTACTTC.

This chain connects TRBV19 to TRBJ1-2; D is possibly TRBD1 (6 bases). Germline CDR1 reads LNHDA; CDR2 reads SQIVND (reference sequence). The V and J ends lost 5 bases and 9 bases respectively, with 16 bases between them. The CDR3 has 13 residues. As DNA, the CDR3 is TGTGCCAGTAGTTCTGCCGGGACAAGGCGCTACACCTTC. Its protein is CASSSAGTRRYTF. Drawing the rest from reference TRBV19 and TRBJ1-2, the complete variable domain is DGGITQSPKYLFRKEGQNVTLSCEQNLNHDAMYWYRQDPGQGLRLIYYSQIVNDFQKGDIAEGYSVSREKKESFPLTVTSAQKNPTAFYLCASSSAGTRRYTFGSGTRLTVV.

CDR3 residues: CASGLPGADVPQAFF. The DNA of the CDR3 is TGTGCTAGTGGTTTGCCAGGGGCGGACGTTCCTCAAGCTTTCTTT. The V and J genes are TRBV12-5 and TRBJ1-1; D may be TRBD1 (6 bases). Trimming removed 2 bases from V and 9 bases from J, with 19 bases in between. The germline V gene encodes CDR1 LGHNT and CDR2 FRNRAP. The CDR3 is 15 residues long.

J is TRBJ1-6 and V is TRBV6-5, with 10 bases identical to TRBD1. Germline loops: CDR1 MNHEY, CDR2 SVGAGI. The J segment lost 10 bases and the V segment lost 1 base, leaving 4 bases of the junction unmatched. The CDR3 spans 15 residues. As DNA, the CDR3 is TGTGCCAGCAGTTACTTGGACAGGGGGGACTCACCCCTCCACTTT. Translating it yields CASSYLDRGDSPLHF.

The chain recombines TRBV4-3 with TRBJ2-5; TRBD1 matches at 8 bases. Germline V gene lookup returns CDR1 LGHNA and CDR2 YSLEER. V lost 0 bases and J lost 5; bases outside the gene matches: 11. This CDR3 has 17 amino acids. The CDR3 sequence: CASSQDGTTGVAETQYF. In DNA form, the CDR3 reads TGCGCCAGCAGCCAAGATGGCACGACAGGGGTGGCGGAGACCCAGTACTTC.

V and J are TRBV9 and TRBJ2-2, with 9 positions matching TRBD2. The length of the CDR3 is 13 residues. After removal of 3 bases from V and 7 bases from J, the junction contained 1 base not matched to a gene. The germline V gene has CDR1 SGDLS and CDR2 YYNGEE. The CDR3 nucleotides read TGTGCCAGCAGCGAGCGGGGGGACGGGGAGCTGTTTTTT. Protein sequence: CASSERGDGELFF.

DNA for the CDR3: TGCGCCAGCAGCCCCATCCAGGGCTCAGGCTACACCTTC. The encoded protein is CASSPIQGSGYTF. This chain joins TRBV4-1 and TRBJ1-2, with D perhaps TRBD1 (5 bases). Deletions cut 4 bases from V and 8 bases from J, with 14 bases between. The CDR3 contains 13 residues. CDR1 and CDR2 from the germline V gene are MGHRA and YSYEKL.

The CDR3 bases are TGTGCCAGCAGCTTGAGTAGCGGCACAGATACGCAGTATTTT. It is translated as CASSLSSGTDTQYF. The V call is TRBV13, the J call TRBJ2-3, with TRBD2 as a possible D gene (5 bases). The V end lost 3 bases, the J end lost 1 base, and 8 bases lay between the germline ends. The germline CDR1 and CDR2 sequences are PRHDT and FYEKMQ (reference sequence). This CDR3 spans 14 amino acids. The variable domain in full, completed from reference TRBV13 and TRBJ2-3, reads AAGVIQSPRHLIKEKRETATLKCYPIPRHDTVYWYQQGPGQDPQFLISFYEKMQSDKGSIPDRFSAQQFSDYHSELNMSSLELGDSALYFCASSLSSGTDTQYFGPGTRLTVL.

This chain joins TRBV6-6 and TRBJ1-2; 8 positions match TRBD1. Germline V gene sequence: CDR1 MNHNY, CDR2 SVGAGI (reference sequence). The CDR3 totals 13 residues. After removal of 5 bases from V and 2 bases from J, the junction contained 1 base not matched to a gene. The CDR3 loop reads CASSDRGNYGYTF. The CDR3 region has the DNA TGTGCCAGCAGTGACAGGGGAAACTATGGCTACACCTTC.

The chain is built from TRBV11-2 and TRBJ1-2, with 7 bases lining up with TRBD1. Germline V CDR1 and CDR2: SGHAT, FQNNGV. V gave up 5 bases and J gave up 2 bases; unmatched junction bases: 5. This CDR3 has 14 residues. The DNA of the CDR3 is TGTGCCAGCAGCAAAACAGGGGCGAACTATGGCTACACCTTC. Protein sequence: CASSKTGANYGYTF. The full variable domain, completed using reference TRBV11-2 and TRBJ1-2, is EAGVAQSPRYKIIEKRQSVAFWCNPISGHATLYWYQQILGQGPKLLIQFQNNGVVDDSQLPKDRFSAERLKGVDSTLKIQPAKLEDSAVYLCASSKTGANYGYTFGSGTRLTVV.

The genes are TRBV19 and TRBJ2-1; the match to TRBD1 covers 7 bases. The V gene end was trimmed by 4 bases and the J gene end by 1 base; junction bases not matched to a gene: 4. This CDR3 is built from 15 residues. From germline, CDR1 is LNHDA and CDR2 SQIVND (reference sequence). The CDR3 reads CASSTGQASYNEQFF. Here the CDR3 DNA reads TGTGCCAGTAGTACAGGACAGGCGTCCTACAATGAGCAGTTCTTC.

This chain connects TRBV7-2 to TRBJ1-6, with 9 bases identical to TRBD1. The CDR3 loop spans 14 amino acids. V lost 4 bases to trimming and J lost 9 bases; unmatched junction nucleotides: 4. Looked up from germline, CDR1 is SGHTA and CDR2 is FQGNSA. The DNA for the CDR3 is TGTGCCAGCAGCTCGGGACAGGGAAGTTCACCCCTCCACTTT. It is translated as CASSSGQGSSPLHF.

V gene TRBV3-1 (or the pseudogene TRBV3-2) combines with J gene TRBJ1-2, with 7 bases identical to TRBD1. Germline V gene sequence: CDR1 LGHDT, CDR2 YNNKEL (reference sequence). Unmatched junction bases numbered 9, after V lost 4 bases and J lost 7 bases. This CDR3 is built from 14 residues. Here the CDR3 DNA reads TGTGCCAGCAGCCTGACTACAGGGGACGGTGGCTACACCTTC. Translated, it gives CASSLTTGDGGYTF.

The gene calls are TRBV2 and TRBJ1-6; a possible D gene is TRBD1 (5 bases). The CDR3 length is 13 residues. V was cut by 6 bases and J by 10 bases, with 13 bases left in between. The V gene's germline CDR1 is SNHLY and CDR2 FYNNEI. CDR3 amino acids: CASRILQGSPLHF. The CDR3 DNA is TGTGCCAGCAGGATTCTTCAGGGCTCACCCCTCCACTTT.